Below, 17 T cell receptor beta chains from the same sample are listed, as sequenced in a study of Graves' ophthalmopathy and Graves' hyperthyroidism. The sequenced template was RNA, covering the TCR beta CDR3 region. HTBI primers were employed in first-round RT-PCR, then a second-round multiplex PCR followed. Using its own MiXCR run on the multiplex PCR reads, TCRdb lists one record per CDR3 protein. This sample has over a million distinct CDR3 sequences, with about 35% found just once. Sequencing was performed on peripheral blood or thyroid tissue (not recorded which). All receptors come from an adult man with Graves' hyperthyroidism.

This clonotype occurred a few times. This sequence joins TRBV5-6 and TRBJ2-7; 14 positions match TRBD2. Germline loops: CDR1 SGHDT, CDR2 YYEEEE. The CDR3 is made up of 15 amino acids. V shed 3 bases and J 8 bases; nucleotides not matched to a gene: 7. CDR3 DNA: TGTGCCAGCAGCTGGACTAGCGGGGGGACTTACCAGCAGTACTTC. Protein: CASSWTSGGTYQQYF.

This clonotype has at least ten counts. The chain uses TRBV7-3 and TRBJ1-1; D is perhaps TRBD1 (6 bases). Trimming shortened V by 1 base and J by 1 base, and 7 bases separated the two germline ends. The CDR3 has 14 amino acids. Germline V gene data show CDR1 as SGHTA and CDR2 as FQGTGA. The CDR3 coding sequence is TGTGCCAGCAGCTTAAAGGGGGAGAACACTGAAGCTTTCTTT. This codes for CASSLKGENTEAFF. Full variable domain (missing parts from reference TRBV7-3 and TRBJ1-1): GAGVSQTPSNKVTEKGKYVELRCDPISGHTALYWYRQSLGQGPEFLIYFQGTGAADDSGLPNDRFFAVRPEGSVSTLKIQRTERGDSAVYLCASSLKGENTEAFFGQGTRLTVV.

The CDR3, as DNA: TGTGCCAGCAGTGAAGGTATAGGGGAGCAGTACTTC. Translating it yields CASSEGIGEQYF. This sequence joins TRBV25-1 and TRBJ2-7; D is ambiguous. The CDR3 is 12 residues long. Trimming took 2 bases from V and 7 from J, leaving 9 bases between them. Germline-derived CDR1 and CDR2 are MGHDK and SYGVNS.

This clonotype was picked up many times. CDR3 sequence: CASSLVARDQAFF. The CDR3 bases are TGTGCCAGCAGCTTAGTAGCCAGGGATCAAGCTTTCTTT. V and J are TRBV11-2 and TRBJ1-1, with a possible D match to TRBD1 (5 bases). The CDR3 consists of 13 residues. Germline-derived CDR1 and CDR2 are SGHAT and FQNNGV. Between the trimmed V and J ends, which lost 1 base and 9 bases, there was a span of 12 bases.

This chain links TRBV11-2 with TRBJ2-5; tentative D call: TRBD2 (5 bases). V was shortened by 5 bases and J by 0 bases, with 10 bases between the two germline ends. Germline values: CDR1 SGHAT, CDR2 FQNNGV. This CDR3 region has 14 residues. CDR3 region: CASSLDLDQETQYF. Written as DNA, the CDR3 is TGTGCCAGCAGCCTGGACTTGGACCAAGAGACCCAGTACTTC.

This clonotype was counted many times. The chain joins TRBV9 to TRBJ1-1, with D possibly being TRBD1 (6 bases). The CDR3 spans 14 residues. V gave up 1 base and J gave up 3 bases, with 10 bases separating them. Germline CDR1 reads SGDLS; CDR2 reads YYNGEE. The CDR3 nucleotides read TGTGCCAGCAGCGTATCAGGGGCGGACACTGAAGCTTTCTTT. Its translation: CASSVSGADTEAFF.

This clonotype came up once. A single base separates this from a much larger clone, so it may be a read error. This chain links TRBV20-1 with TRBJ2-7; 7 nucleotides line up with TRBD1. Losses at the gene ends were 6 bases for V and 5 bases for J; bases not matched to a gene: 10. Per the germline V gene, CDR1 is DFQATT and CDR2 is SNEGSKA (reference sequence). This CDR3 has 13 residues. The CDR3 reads CSAITQGHHEQYF. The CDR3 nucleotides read TGCAGTGCCATAACACAGGGGCACCACGAGCAGTACTTC.

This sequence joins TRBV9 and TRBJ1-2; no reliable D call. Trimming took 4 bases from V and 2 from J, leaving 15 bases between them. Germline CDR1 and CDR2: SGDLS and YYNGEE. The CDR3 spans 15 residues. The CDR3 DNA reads TGTGCCAGCAGCCAGCGACGACATTCAAACTATGGCTACACCTTC. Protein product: CASSQRRHSNYGYTF.

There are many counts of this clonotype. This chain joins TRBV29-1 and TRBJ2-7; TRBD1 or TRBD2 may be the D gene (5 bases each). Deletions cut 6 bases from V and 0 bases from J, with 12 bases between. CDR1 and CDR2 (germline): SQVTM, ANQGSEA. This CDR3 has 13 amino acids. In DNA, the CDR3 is TGCAGCGTGGGGGACCACCACTCCTACGAGCAGTACTTC. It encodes CSVGDHHSYEQYF.

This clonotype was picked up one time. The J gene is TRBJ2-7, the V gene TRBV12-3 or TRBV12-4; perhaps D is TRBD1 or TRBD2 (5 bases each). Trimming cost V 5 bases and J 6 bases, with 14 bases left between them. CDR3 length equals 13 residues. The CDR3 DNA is TGTGCCAGCAGTCCGATCGGGACCTGCGAGCAGTACTTC. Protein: CASSPIGTCEQYF.

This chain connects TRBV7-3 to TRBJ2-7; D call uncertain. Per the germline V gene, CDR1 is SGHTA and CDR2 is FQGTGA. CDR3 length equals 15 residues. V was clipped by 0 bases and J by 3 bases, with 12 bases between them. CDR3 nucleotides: TGTGCCAGCAGCTTAACCCCTACCAGCAGCTACGAGCAGTACTTC. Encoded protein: CASSLTPTSSYEQYF.

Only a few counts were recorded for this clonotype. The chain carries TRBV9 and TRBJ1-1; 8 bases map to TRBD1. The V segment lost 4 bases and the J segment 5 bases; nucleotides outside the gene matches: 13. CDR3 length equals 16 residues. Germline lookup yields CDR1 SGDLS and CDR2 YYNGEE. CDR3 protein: CASSTRTGSGGTEAFF. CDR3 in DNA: TGTGCCAGCAGCACCCGGACAGGGTCTGGAGGAACTGAAGCTTTCTTT.

CDR3 sequence (DNA): TGTGCCAGCAGTCCCGCGGGGGGCACTGGAAACACCATATATTTT. This gives the protein CASSPAGGTGNTIYF. V usage is TRBV2 and J usage is TRBJ1-3, with D maybe TRBD1 (6 bases). CDR1 is SNHLY, CDR2 FYNNEI, per germline. With 5 bases removed from V and 2 bases from J, the gap between germline ends came to 13 bases. This CDR3 has 15 amino acids.

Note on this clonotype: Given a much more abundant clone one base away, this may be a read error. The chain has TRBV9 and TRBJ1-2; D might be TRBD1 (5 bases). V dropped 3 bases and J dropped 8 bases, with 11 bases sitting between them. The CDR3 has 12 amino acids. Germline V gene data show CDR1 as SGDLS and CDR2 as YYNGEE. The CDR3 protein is CASSEAGRGYTF. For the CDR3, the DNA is TGTGCCAGCAGCGAGGCAGGGCGAGGCTACACCTTC.

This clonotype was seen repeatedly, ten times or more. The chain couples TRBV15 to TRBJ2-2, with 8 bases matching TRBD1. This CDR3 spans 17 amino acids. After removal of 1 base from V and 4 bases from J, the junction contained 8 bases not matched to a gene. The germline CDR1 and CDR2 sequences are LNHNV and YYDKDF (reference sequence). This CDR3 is CATSRATTGTGTGELFF. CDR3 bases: TGTGCCACCAGCAGAGCTACAACCGGGACAGGCACCGGGGAGCTGTTTTTT.

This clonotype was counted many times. As DNA, the CDR3 is TGTGCCAGCAGCGGGACTAGCGGGGAGGAGACCCAGTACTTC. Protein sequence: CASSGTSGEETQYF. The chain carries TRBV12-3 or TRBV12-4 and TRBJ2-5; 13 bases line up with TRBD2. The CDR3 has 14 amino acids. The V segment lost 6 bases and the J segment 5 bases; nucleotides outside the gene matches: 3.

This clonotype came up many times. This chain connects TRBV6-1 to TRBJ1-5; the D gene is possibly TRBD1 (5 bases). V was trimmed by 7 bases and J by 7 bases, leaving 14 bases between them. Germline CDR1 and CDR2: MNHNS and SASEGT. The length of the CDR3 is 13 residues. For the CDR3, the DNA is TGTGCCAGCACCCCGACAGTCGACCAGCCCCAGCATTTT. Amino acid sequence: CASTPTVDQPQHF.